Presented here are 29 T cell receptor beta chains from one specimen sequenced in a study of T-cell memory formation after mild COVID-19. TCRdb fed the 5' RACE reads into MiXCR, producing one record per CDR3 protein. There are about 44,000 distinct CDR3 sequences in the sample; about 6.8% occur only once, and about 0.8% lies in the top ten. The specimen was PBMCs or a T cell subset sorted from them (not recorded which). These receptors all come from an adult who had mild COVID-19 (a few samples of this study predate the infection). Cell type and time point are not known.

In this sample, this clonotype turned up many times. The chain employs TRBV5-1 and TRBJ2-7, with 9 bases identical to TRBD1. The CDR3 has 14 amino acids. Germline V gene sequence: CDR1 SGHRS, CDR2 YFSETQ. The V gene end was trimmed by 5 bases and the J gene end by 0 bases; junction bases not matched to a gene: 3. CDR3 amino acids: CASRPGQGSYEQYF. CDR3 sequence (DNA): TGCGCCAGCAGGCCGGGACAGGGCTCCTACGAGCAGTACTTC.

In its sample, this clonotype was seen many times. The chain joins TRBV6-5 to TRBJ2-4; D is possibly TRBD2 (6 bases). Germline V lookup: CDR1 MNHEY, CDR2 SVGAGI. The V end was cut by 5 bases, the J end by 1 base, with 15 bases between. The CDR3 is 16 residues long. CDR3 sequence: CASSPTWGDAKNIQYF. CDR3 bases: TGTGCCAGCAGTCCAACATGGGGGGACGCCAAAAACATTCAGTACTTC.

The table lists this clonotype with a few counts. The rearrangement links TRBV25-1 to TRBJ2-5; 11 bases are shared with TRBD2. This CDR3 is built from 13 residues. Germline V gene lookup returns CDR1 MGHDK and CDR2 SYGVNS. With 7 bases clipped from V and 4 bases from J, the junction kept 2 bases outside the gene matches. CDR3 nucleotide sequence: TGTGCCAGCATTAGCGGGAGGGGAGAGACCCAGTACTTC. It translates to CASISGRGETQYF.

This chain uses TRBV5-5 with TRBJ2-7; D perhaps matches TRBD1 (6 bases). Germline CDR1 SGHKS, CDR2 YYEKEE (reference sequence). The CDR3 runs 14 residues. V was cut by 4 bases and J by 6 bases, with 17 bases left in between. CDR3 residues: CASSRDGFRGEQYF. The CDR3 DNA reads TGTGCCAGCAGCCGCGACGGGTTCAGGGGCGAGCAGTACTTC.

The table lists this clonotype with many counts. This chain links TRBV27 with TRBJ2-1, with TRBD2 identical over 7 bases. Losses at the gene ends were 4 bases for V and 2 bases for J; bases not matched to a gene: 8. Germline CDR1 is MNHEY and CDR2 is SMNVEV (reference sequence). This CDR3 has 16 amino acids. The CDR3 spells CASSSFWGGTYNEQFF. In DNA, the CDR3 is TGTGCCAGCAGTTCCTTCTGGGGAGGGACCTACAATGAGCAGTTCTTC.

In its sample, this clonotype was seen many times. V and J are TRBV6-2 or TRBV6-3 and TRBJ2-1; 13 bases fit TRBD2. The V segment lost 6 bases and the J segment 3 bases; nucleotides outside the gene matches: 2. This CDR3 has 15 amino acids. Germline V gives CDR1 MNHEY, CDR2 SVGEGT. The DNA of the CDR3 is TGTGCCAGCAGCCGACTAGCGGGAGGCTACAATGAGCAGTTCTTC. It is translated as CASSRLAGGYNEQFF.

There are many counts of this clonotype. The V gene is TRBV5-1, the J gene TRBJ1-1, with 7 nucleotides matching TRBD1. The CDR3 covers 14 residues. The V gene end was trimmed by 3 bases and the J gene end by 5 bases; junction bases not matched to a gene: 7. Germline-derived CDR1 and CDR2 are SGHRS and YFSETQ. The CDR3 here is CASSSRQGGTEAFF. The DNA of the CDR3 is TGCGCCAGCAGCTCTAGACAGGGAGGGACTGAAGCTTTCTTT.

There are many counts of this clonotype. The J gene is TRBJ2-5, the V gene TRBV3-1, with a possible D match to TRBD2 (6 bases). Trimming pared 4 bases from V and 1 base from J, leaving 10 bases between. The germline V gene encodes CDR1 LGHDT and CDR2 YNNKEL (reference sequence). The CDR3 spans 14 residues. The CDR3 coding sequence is TGTGCCAGCAGCCTTTGGACTACCCAAGAGACCCAGTACTTC. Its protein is CASSLWTTQETQYF.

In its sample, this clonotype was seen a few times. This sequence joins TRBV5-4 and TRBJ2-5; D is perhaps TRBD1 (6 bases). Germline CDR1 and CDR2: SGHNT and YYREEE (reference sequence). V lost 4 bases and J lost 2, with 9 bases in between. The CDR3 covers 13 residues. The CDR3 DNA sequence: TGTGCCAGCAGCCGGACAGAACAAGAGACCCAGTACTTC. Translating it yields CASSRTEQETQYF.

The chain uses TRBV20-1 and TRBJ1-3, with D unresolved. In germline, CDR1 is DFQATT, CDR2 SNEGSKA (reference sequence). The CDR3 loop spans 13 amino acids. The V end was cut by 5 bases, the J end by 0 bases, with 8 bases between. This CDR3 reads CSALAPSGNTIYF. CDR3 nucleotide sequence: TGCAGTGCTCTAGCTCCCTCTGGAAACACCATATATTTT.

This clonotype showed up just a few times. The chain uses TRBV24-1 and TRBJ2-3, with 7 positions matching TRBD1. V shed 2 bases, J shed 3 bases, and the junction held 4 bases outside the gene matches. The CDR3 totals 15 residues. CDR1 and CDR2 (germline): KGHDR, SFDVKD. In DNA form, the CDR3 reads TGTGCCACCAGTGATTCTGGACAGGTAACAGATACGCAGTATTTT. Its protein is CATSDSGQVTDTQYF.

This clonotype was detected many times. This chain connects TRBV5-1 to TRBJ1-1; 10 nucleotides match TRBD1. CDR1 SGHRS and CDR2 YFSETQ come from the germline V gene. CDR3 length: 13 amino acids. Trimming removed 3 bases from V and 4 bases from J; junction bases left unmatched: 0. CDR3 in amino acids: CASSWDRGTEAFF. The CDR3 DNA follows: TGCGCCAGCAGCTGGGACAGGGGCACTGAAGCTTTCTTT.

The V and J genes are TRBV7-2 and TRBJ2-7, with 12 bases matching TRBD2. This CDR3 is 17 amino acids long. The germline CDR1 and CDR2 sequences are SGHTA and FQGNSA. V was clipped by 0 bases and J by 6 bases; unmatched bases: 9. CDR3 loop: CASSLALASGGALEQYF. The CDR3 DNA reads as TGTGCCAGCAGCTTAGCCCTGGCTAGCGGGGGGGCCCTCGAGCAGTACTTC.

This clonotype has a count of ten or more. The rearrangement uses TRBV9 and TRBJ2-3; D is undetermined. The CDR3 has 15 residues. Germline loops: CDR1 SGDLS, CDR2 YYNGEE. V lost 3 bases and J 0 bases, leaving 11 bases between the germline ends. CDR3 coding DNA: TGTGCCAGCAGCGGTTCGGTCGCTAGCACAGATACGCAGTATTTT. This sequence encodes CASSGSVASTDTQYF.

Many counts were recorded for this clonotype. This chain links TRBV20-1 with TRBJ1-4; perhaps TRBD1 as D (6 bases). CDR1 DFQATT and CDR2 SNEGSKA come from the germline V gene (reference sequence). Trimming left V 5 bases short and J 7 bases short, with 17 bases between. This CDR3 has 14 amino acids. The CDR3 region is CSALKGGLGEKLFF. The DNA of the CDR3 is TGCAGTGCTTTAAAAGGGGGGCTTGGTGAAAAACTGTTTTTT.

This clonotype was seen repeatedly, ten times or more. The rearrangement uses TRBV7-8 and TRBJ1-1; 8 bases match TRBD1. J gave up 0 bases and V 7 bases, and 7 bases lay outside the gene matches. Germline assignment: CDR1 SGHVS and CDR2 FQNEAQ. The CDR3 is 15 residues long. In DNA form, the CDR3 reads TGTGCCAGCATCCAGGGGGCGGGCCTGAACACTGAAGCTTTCTTT. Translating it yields CASIQGAGLNTEAFF.

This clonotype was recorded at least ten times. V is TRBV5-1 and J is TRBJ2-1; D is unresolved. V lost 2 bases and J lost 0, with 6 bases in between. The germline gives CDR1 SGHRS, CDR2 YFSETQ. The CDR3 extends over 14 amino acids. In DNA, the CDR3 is TGCGCCAGCAGCTTAATGAGCTCCTACAATGAGCAGTTCTTC. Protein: CASSLMSSYNEQFF.

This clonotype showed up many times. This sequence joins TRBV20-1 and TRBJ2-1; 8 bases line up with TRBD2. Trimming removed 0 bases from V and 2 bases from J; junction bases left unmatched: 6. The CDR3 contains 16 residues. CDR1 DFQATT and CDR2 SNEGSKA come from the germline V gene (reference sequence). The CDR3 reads CSARDRRGGTYNEQFF. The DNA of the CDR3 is TGCAGTGCTAGAGATCGCCGGGGGGGCACCTACAATGAGCAGTTCTTC.

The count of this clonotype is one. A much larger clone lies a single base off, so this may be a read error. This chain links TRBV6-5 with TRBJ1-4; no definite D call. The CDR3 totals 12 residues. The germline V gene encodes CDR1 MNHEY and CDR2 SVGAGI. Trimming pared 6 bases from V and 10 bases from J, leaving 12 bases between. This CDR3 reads CASRPDMGKLFF. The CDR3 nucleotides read TGTGCCAGCAGACCCGACATGGGAAAACTGTTTTTT.

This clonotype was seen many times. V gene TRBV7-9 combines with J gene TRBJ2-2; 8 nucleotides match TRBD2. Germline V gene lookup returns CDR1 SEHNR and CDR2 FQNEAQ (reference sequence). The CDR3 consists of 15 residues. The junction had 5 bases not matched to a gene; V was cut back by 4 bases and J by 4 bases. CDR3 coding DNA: TGTGCCAGCAGCTCGGGAGGGCCCGGCACCGGGGAGCTGTTTTTT. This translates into CASSSGGPGTGELFF.

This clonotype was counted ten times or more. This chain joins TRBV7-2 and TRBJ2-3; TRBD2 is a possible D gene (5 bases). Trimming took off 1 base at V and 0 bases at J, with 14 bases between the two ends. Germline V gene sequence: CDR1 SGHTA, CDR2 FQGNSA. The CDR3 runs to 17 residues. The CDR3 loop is CASSLGPGSTSTDTQYF. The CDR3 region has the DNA TGTGCCAGCAGCTTAGGTCCGGGATCAACTAGCACAGATACGCAGTATTTT.

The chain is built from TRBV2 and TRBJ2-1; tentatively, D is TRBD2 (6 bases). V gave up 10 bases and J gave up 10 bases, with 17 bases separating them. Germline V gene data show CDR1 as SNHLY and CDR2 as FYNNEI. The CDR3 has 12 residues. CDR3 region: CAITPLAREQFF. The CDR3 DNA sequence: TGTGCCATCACGCCGCTAGCGCGCGAGCAGTTCTTC.

The CDR3 region has the DNA TGCGCCAGCAGCCAACTACCGCCCGGGGGCGCAGCCTCAGATACGCAGTATTTT. It codes for CASSQLPPGGAASDTQYF. This rearrangement joins TRBV4-1 to TRBJ2-3; D possibly uses TRBD1 or TRBD2 (6 bases each). The CDR3 totals 18 residues. Trimming left V 2 bases short and J 4 bases short, with 22 bases between. Looked up from germline, CDR1 is MGHRA and CDR2 is YSYEKL.

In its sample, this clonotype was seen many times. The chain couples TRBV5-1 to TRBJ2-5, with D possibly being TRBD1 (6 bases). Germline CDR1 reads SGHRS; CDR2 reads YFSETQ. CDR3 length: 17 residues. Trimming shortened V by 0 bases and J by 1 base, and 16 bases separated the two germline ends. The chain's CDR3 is CASSLEGLAGVQETQYF. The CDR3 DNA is TGCGCCAGCAGCTTGGAAGGGCTAGCAGGGGTCCAAGAGACCCAGTACTTC.

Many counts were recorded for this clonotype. Written as DNA, the CDR3 is TGCGCCAGCAGCCAAGATATTACATCGGGGCAGTTCTTC. Its protein product is CASSQDITSGQFF. The V call is TRBV4-3, the J call TRBJ2-1; D is ambiguous. V lost 0 bases to trimming and J lost 12 bases, with 12 bases between them. CDR1 and CDR2 (germline): LGHNA, YSLEER. The CDR3 spans 13 residues.

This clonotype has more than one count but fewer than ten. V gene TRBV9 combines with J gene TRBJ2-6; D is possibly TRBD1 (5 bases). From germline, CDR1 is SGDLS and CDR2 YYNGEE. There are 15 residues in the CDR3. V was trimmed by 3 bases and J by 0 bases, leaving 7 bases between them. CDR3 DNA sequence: TGTGCCAGCAGCGCTCAGGGCTCTGGGGCCAACGTCCTGACTTTC. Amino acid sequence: CASSAQGSGANVLTF.

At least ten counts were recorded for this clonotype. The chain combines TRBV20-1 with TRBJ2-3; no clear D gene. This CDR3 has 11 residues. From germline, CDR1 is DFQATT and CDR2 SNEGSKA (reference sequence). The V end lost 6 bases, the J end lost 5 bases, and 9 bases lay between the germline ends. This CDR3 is CSAPLQDTQYF. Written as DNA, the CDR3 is TGCAGTGCACCCCTTCAAGATACGCAGTATTTT.

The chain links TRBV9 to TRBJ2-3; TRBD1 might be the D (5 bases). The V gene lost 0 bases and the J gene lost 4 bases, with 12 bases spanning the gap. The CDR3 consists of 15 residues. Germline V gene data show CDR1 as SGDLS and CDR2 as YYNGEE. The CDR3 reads CASSVEGVGSDTQYF. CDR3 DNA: TGTGCCAGCAGCGTAGAAGGGGTTGGATCAGATACGCAGTATTTT.

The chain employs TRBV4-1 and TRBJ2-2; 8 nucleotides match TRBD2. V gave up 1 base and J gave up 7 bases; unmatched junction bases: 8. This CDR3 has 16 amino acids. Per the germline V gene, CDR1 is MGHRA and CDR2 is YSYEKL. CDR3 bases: TGCGCCAGCAGCCAAGCCGGGACTAGTCATCTCGGGGAGCTGTTTTTT. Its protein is CASSQAGTSHLGELFF.